The 6 T cell receptor beta chains given below trace back to one sample, sequenced in a study of cytomegalovirus exposure and HLA in healthy donors. The primer mix had 60 Vbeta and 13 Jbeta primers. Clones were read by immunoSEQ multiplex PCR, and TCRdb kept only the in-frame ones, dropping some. The repertoire has under 200,000 clones, 80% to 85% of them found once; the top ten carry about 0.4%. The sample comprised PBMCs. The source of these receptors is a boy aged 2 to 9 in good health and CMV-seronegative.

This chain uses TRBV13 with TRBJ2-1; 7 bases are shared with TRBD1. The CDR3 extends over 14 amino acids. Germline V gives CDR1 PRHDT, CDR2 FYEKMQ (reference sequence). With 8 bases clipped from V and 7 bases from J, the junction kept 11 bases outside the gene matches. DNA for the CDR3: TGTGCCAGCTCTTGGCAGGGGGTAAAAAATGAGCAGTTCTTC. Translation gives CASSWQGVKNEQFF. Full variable domain (missing parts from reference TRBV13 and TRBJ2-1): AAGVIQSPRHLIKEKRETATLKCYPIPRHDTVYWYQQGPGQDPQFLISFYEKMQSDKGSIPDRFSAQQFSDYHSELNMSSLELGDSALYFCASSWQGVKNEQFFGPGTRLTVL.

For the CDR3, the DNA is TGTGCCAGCAGCGTAGACAGGATCCGTGACACCGGGGAGCTGTTTTTT. Translating gives CASSVDRIRDTGELFF. The chain recombines TRBV9 with TRBJ2-2; D might be TRBD1 (5 bases). The CDR3 sequence is 16 residues long. Germline V gives CDR1 SGDLS, CDR2 YYNGEE. V was shortened by 0 bases and J by 3 bases, with 12 bases between the two germline ends.

The rearrangement joins TRBV5-1 to TRBJ1-2; 8 bases match TRBD1. V shed 8 bases and J 4 bases; nucleotides not matched to a gene: 4. This CDR3 has 12 amino acids. Germline values: CDR1 SGHRS, CDR2 YFSETQ. CDR3 bases: TGCGCCAGTGGACAGGGAAGCTATGGCTACACCTTC. Translated, it gives CASGQGSYGYTF. Together with reference TRBV5-1 and TRBJ1-2, the CDR3 gives the full variable domain: KAGVTQTPRYLIKTRGQQVTLSCSPISGHRSVSWYQQTPGQGLQFLFEYFSETQRNKGNFPGRFSGRQFSNSRSEMNVSTLELGDSALYLCASGQGSYGYTFGSGTRLTVV.

The chain recombines TRBV6-1 with TRBJ2-3; TRBD2 matches 8 bases. The CDR3 has 17 amino acids. With 1 base clipped from V and 2 bases from J, the junction kept 8 bases outside the gene matches. Germline assignment: CDR1 MNHNS and CDR2 SASEGT. DNA for the CDR3: TGTGCCAGCAGTGAAGATCTTACTAGCGGCCTCACAGATACGCAGTATTTT. As protein: CASSEDLTSGLTDTQYF.

The chain uses TRBV9 and TRBJ2-7; 9 bases line up with TRBD2. The CDR3 consists of 15 residues. Germline V gives CDR1 SGDLS, CDR2 YYNGEE. Trimming cost V 4 bases and J 2 bases; bases outside gene matches: 7. The CDR3 nucleotides are TGTGCCAGCAGCCCTGGGGCTAGCGGGACCTACGAGCAGTACTTC. Protein product: CASSPGASGTYEQYF.

The chain employs TRBV27 and TRBJ1-5; D unclear. Trimming stripped 2 bases from V and 5 bases from J, with 7 bases between. Germline V gives CDR1 MNHEY, CDR2 SMNVEV (reference sequence). This CDR3 is 13 amino acids long. The CDR3 loop reads CASSLGRDQPQHF. The CDR3 DNA is TGTGCCAGCAGTTTAGGTCGGGATCAGCCCCAGCATTTT.